These 20 T cell receptor beta chains were all obtained from the same sample, sequenced in a study of patients and donors after allogeneic stem cell transplantation (dated by TCRdb to 2018 to 2020). Receptor amplification or capture employed RT-PCR. Sequencing used a NextSeq 550. TCRdb handled the public reads itself, with Q25 trimming in fastp and clone calling in MiXCR, and kept productive beta chains. Every distinct CDR3 protein forms one entry, paired with its most common genes and DNA. Across this sample there are approximately 200,000 distinct CDR3 sequences, with more than 35% seen only once. The top ten clonotypes cover approximately 30% of the sample. Sequenced: blood, either unsorted or a sorted T cell fraction (not recorded which). Every receptor here comes from a human donor who was either an allogeneic HSCT recipient or a stem cell or donor lymphocyte infusion donor (not recorded which). It is not recorded whose cells these are; they may come from a transplant donor.

This chain links TRBV4-1 with TRBJ2-5; tentatively, D is TRBD1 (5 bases). The germline CDR1 and CDR2 sequences are MGHRA and YSYEKL. The V and J ends lost 1 base and 2 bases respectively, with 8 bases between them. The CDR3 is made up of 14 amino acids. The CDR3: CASSQATAQETQYF. In DNA form, the CDR3 reads TGCGCCAGCAGCCAAGCGACAGCGCAAGAGACCCAGTACTTC.

The V gene is TRBV15, the J gene TRBJ1-5; D is uncertain. Germline-derived CDR1 and CDR2 are LNHNV and YYDKDF (reference sequence). Trimming cost V 0 bases and J 2 bases, with 8 bases left between them. The CDR3 is made up of 15 amino acids. Written as DNA, the CDR3 is TGTGCCACCAGCAGAGATGGCGGAGGCAATCAGCCCCAGCATTTT. Its protein is CATSRDGGGNQPQHF.

This chain uses TRBV2 with TRBJ2-7; D is perhaps TRBD2 (5 bases). Germline V gene sequence: CDR1 SNHLY, CDR2 FYNNEI. This CDR3 has 14 amino acids. Trimming left V 6 bases short and J 1 base short, with 13 bases between. CDR3 nucleotides: TGTGCCAGCAGATCGGCGGGCCAATCCTACGAGCAGTACTTC. Translating gives CASRSAGQSYEQYF.

The rearrangement uses TRBV5-8 and TRBJ2-7; a possible D gene is TRBD1 (7 bases). The germline V gene encodes CDR1 SGHTS and CDR2 YDEGEE. The CDR3 contains 15 residues. Trimming cost V 0 bases and J 2 bases, with 12 bases left between them. CDR3 coding DNA: TGTGCCAGCAGCTTGGTGGCCAGGGGGGCCTACGAGCAGTACTTC. Its protein product is CASSLVARGAYEQYF.

The CDR3 reads CASSLGPGHYEQYF. DNA of the CDR3: TGTGCCAGCAGCTTAGGGCCAGGCCACTACGAGCAGTACTTC. This rearrangement joins TRBV7-9 to TRBJ2-7; no reliable D call. The germline CDR1 and CDR2 sequences are SEHNR and FQNEAQ (reference sequence). The CDR3 totals 14 residues. V was cut by 1 base and J by 3 bases, with 10 bases left in between.

The CDR3 reads CSARGRGDTEAFF. The CDR3 DNA reads TGCAGTGCTAGAGGCAGGGGGGACACTGAAGCTTTCTTT. The chain joins TRBV20-1 to TRBJ1-1; 7 bases line up with TRBD1. The ends lost 1 base at V and 3 bases at J; junction bases unmatched: 2. This CDR3 has 13 residues. Germline CDR1 reads DFQATT; CDR2 reads SNEGSKA (reference sequence).

The rearrangement links TRBV6-2 or TRBV6-3 to TRBJ2-7; unclear D gene. There are 13 residues in the CDR3. From germline, CDR1 is MNHEY and CDR2 SVGEGT. V was cut by 7 bases and J by 3 bases, with 13 bases left in between. The DNA of the CDR3 is TGTGCCAGCACCGTATTTAACCACTACGAGCAGTACTTC. Its protein is CASTVFNHYEQYF.

This chain uses TRBV5-1 with TRBJ2-1, with 10 positions matching TRBD2. The CDR3 consists of 15 residues. Looked up from germline, CDR1 is SGHRS and CDR2 is YFSETQ. The junction had 4 bases not matched to a gene; V was cut back by 5 bases and J by 2 bases. The DNA for the CDR3 is TGCGCCAGCAGTGTACTAGCGGGACCCTACAATGAGCAGTTCTTC. This translates into CASSVLAGPYNEQFF. Based on the CDR3 plus reference TRBV5-1 and TRBJ2-1, the full variable domain is KAGVTQTPRYLIKTRGQQVTLSCSPISGHRSVSWYQQTPGQGLQFLFEYFSETQRNKGNFPGRFSGRQFSNSRSEMNVSTLELGDSALYLCASSVLAGPYNEQFFGPGTRLTVL.

There are a few counts of this clonotype. The rearrangement joins TRBV11-2 to TRBJ1-5; D remains unclear. Germline loops: CDR1 SGHAT, CDR2 FQNNGV. The CDR3 covers 13 residues. The V gene lost 4 bases and the J gene lost 5 bases, with 9 bases spanning the gap. The CDR3, as DNA: TGTGCCAGCAGCTCCCAGGTGCATCAGCCCCAGCATTTT. Translating it yields CASSSQVHQPQHF.

This clonotype was observed a handful of times. The V gene is TRBV7-9, the J gene TRBJ1-2, with a tentative D call TRBD1 (5 bases). The V end lost 7 bases, the J end lost 8 bases, and 14 bases lay between the germline ends. The CDR3 runs 12 residues. The germline V gene has CDR1 SEHNR and CDR2 FQNEAQ (reference sequence). The CDR3 loop reads CASTSTGVGYTF. CDR3 DNA: TGTGCCAGCACCTCAACAGGAGTCGGCTACACCTTC.

This clonotype came up a few times. This chain connects TRBV4-3 to TRBJ2-7, with 7 bases aligning to TRBD1. This CDR3 comprises 13 residues. The V and J ends lost 4 bases and 7 bases, in that order; junction bases with no gene match: 7. Germline CDR1 LGHNA, CDR2 YSLEER. CDR3 sequence: CASSRTGAEEQYF. CDR3 bases: TGCGCCAGCAGCCGCACAGGGGCGGAGGAGCAGTACTTC.

This clonotype was detected a few times. V usage is TRBV18 and J usage is TRBJ2-5; 7 bases are a match to TRBD1. The germline V gene has CDR1 KGHSH and CDR2 LQKENI. The J segment lost 5 bases and the V segment lost 1 base, leaving 1 base of the junction unmatched. This CDR3 is 13 amino acids long. For the CDR3, the DNA is TGTGCCAGCTCACCACTGGGACAGGAGACCCAGTACTTC. Translated, it gives CASSPLGQETQYF. Full variable domain (remainder filled in from reference TRBV18 and TRBJ2-5): NAGVMQNPRHLVRRRGQEARLRCSPMKGHSHVYWYRQLPEEGLKFMVYLQKENIIDESGMPKERFSAEFPKEGPSILRIQQVVRGDSAAYFCASSPLGQETQYFGPGTRLLVL.

This clonotype has more than one count but fewer than ten. This sequence joins TRBV5-1 and TRBJ1-4, with D hard to call. Germline CDR1 and CDR2: SGHRS and YFSETQ. CDR3 size: 16 residues. Trimming stripped 0 bases from V and 3 bases from J, with 12 bases between. The CDR3 here is CASSLVSGGPNEKLFF. The DNA for the CDR3 is TGCGCCAGCAGCTTGGTGTCCGGCGGCCCTAATGAAAAACTGTTTTTT.

CDR3 sequence reads: CSVTTSMITNEQFF. The CDR3 bases are TGCAGCGTTACGACTAGCATGATCACCAATGAGCAGTTCTTC. This chain connects TRBV29-1 to TRBJ2-1; 7 bases are a match to TRBD2. J was trimmed by 6 bases and V by 5 bases; bases with no gene match: 10. From germline, CDR1 is SQVTM and CDR2 ANQGSEA. The CDR3 has 14 residues.

The V and J genes are TRBV6-6 and TRBJ2-2, with TRBD1 identical over 7 bases. CDR3 size: 15 residues. V lost 6 bases, J lost 2 bases, and 6 bases stayed unmatched. CDR1 and CDR2 (germline): MNHNY, SVGAGI (reference sequence). CDR3 nucleotides: TGTGCCAGCAGAAGGGGACAGCCCAACACCGGGGAGCTGTTTTTT. Translation gives CASRRGQPNTGELFF.

The chain joins TRBV12-3 or TRBV12-4 to TRBJ2-1, with TRBD2 identical over 14 bases. This CDR3 is 15 amino acids long. The J segment lost 5 bases and the V segment lost 8 bases, leaving 5 bases of the junction unmatched. CDR3 amino acids: CASGTSGRWDNEQFF. In nucleotides, the CDR3 is TGTGCCAGCGGGACTAGCGGGAGATGGGACAATGAGCAGTTCTTC.

The chain joins TRBV4-2 to TRBJ2-7; 7 bases map to TRBD2. Per germline, CDR1 LGHNA and CDR2 YNFKEQ. V lost 3 bases and J lost 7; bases outside the gene matches: 12. The CDR3 has 15 residues. The CDR3 sequence is CASSHVLGLVREQYF. The CDR3, as DNA: TGTGCCAGCAGCCACGTCCTCGGACTAGTTCGAGAGCAGTACTTC.

This clonotype was observed a few times. The V gene is TRBV7-8, the J gene TRBJ2-5; 8 nucleotides align to TRBD2. The V segment lost 1 base and the J segment 5 bases; nucleotides outside the gene matches: 6. The CDR3 runs 15 residues. Germline V gene sequence: CDR1 SGHVS, CDR2 FQNEAQ. The CDR3 loop is CASSLVAGGSETQYF. DNA for the CDR3: TGTGCCAGCAGCTTAGTGGCGGGAGGTTCGGAGACCCAGTACTTC.

The V and J genes are TRBV20-1 and TRBJ2-3, with D possibly matching TRBD2 (6 bases). The V end lost 2 bases, the J end lost 2 bases, and 14 bases lay between the germline ends. This CDR3 contains 15 residues. Looked up from germline, CDR1 is DFQATT and CDR2 is SNEGSKA (reference sequence). The CDR3, as DNA: TGCAGTGCTAGACAAGCGGGTCGAGACACAGATACGCAGTATTTT. Translation gives CSARQAGRDTDTQYF.

The chain links TRBV7-8 to TRBJ1-5; no clear D. V was pared by 5 bases and J by 0 bases, with 11 bases between. Germline values: CDR1 SGHVS, CDR2 FQNEAQ. The CDR3 spans 15 residues. The CDR3 region has the DNA TGTGCCAGCAGCCCACGTCGGGGTAGCAATCAGCCCCAGCATTTT. This translates into CASSPRRGSNQPQHF.